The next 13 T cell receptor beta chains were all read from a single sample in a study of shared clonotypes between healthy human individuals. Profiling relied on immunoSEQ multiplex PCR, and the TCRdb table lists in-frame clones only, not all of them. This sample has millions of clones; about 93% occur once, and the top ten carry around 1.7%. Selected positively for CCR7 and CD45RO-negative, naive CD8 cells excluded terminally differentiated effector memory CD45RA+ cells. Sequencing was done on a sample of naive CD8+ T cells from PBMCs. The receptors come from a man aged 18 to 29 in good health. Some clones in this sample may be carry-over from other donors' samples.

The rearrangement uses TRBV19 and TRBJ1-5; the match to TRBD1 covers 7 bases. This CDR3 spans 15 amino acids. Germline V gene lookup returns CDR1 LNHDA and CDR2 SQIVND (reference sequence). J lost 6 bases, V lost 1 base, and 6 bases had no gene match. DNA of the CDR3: TGTGCCAGTAGTATAGTAGGGGACAGAAGTCAGCCCCAGCATTTT. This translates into CASSIVGDRSQPQHF.

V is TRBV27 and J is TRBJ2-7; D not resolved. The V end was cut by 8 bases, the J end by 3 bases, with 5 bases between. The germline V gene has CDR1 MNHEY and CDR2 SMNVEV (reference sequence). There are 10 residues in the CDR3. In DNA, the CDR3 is TGTGCCAGCCCTCACTACGAGCAGTACTTC. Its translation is CASPHYEQYF.

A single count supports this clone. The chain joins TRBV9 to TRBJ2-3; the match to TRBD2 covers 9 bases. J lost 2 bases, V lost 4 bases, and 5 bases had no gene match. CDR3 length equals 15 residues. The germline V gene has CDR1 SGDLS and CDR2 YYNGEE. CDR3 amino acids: CASSPLAGNTDTQYF. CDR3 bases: TGTGCCAGCAGCCCCCTAGCGGGGAACACAGATACGCAGTATTTT.

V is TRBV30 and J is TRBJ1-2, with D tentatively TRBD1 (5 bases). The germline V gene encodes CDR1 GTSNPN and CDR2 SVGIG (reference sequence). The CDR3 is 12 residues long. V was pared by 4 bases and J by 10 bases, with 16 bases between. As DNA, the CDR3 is TGTGCCTGGACCCGGAGGGGCTGGGACTACACCTTC. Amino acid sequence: CAWTRRGWDYTF. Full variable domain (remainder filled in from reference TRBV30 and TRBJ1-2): SQTIHQWPATLVQPVGSPLSLECTVEGTSNPNLYWYRQAAGRGLQLLFYSVGIGQISSEVPQNLSASRPQDRQFILSSKKLLLSDSGFYLCAWTRRGWDYTFGSGTRLTVV.

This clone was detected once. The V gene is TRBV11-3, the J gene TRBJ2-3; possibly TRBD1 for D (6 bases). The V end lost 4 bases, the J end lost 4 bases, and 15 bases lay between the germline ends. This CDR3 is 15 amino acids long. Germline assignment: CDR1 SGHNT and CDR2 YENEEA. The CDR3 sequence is CASSSGQSRADTQYF. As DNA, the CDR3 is TGTGCCAGCAGCTCCGGACAGTCGAGGGCAGATACGCAGTATTTT. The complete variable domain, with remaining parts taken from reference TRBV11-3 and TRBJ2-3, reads EAGVVQSPRYKIIEKKQPVAFWCNPISGHNTLYWYLQNLGQGPELLIRYENEEAVDDSQLPKDRFSAERLKGVDSTLKIQPAELGDSAVYLCASSSGQSRADTQYFGPGTRLTVL.

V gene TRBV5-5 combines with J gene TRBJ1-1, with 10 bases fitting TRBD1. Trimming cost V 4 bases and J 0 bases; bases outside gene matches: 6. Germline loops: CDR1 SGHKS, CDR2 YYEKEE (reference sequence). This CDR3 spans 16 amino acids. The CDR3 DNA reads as TGTGCCAGCAGCGGGACGGACAGGGGGTTGAACACTGAAGCTTTCTTT. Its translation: CASSGTDRGLNTEAFF.

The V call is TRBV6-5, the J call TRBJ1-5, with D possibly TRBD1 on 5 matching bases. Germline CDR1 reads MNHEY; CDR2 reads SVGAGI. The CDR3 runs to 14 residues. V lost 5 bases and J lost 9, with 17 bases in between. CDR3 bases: TGTGCCAGCAGTGGAGGGACGGCTAGAACGCCCCAGCATTTT. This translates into CASSGGTARTPQHF.

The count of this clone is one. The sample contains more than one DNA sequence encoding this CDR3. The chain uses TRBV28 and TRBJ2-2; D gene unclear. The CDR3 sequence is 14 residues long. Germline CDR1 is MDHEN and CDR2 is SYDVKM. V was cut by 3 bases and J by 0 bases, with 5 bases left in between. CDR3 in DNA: TGTGCCAGCAGTTTGGTAACGAACACCGGGGAGCTGTTTTTT. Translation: CASSLVTNTGELFF.

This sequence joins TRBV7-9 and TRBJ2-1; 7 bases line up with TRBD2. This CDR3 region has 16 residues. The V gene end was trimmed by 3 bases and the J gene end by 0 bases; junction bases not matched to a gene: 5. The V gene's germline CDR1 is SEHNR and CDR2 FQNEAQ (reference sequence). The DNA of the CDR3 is TGTGCCAGCAGCTTTTTGGGGGAGGGCTCCTACAATGAGCAGTTCTTC. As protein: CASSFLGEGSYNEQFF.

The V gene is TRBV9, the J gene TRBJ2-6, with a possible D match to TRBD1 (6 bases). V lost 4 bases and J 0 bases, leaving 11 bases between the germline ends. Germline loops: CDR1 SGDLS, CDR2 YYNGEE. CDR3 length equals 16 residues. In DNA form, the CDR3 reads TGTGCCAGCAGCTTCCCAGGGGACTCTGGGGCCAACGTCCTGACTTTC. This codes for CASSFPGDSGANVLTF.

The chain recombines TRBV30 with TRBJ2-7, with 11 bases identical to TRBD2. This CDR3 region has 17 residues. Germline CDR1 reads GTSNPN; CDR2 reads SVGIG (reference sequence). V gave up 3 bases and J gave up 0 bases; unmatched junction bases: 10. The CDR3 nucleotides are TGTGCCTGGAGCGGCTCCGGGACTAGCGGATACTCCTACGAGCAGTACTTC. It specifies CAWSGSGTSGYSYEQYF.

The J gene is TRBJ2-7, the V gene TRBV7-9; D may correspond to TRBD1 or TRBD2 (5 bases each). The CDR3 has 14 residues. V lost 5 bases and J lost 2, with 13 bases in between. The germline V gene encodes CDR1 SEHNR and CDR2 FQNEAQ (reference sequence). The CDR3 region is CASSPGGGTYEQYF. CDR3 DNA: TGTGCCAGCAGCCCCGGTGGGGGTACCTACGAGCAGTACTTC.

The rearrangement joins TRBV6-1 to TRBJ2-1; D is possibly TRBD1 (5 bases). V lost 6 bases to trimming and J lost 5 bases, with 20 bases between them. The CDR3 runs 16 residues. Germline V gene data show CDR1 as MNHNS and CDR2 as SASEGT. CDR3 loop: CASRESHLYRNNEQFF. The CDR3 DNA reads TGTGCCAGCAGGGAAAGCCACCTTTACAGGAACAATGAGCAGTTCTTC.